Sequencing of this T cell receptor beta chain was carried out in a study of cytomegalovirus exposure and HLA in healthy donors. General observations from the study: In a later analysis, across HLA loci, associated TCR counts were highest for DRB1, lowest for HLA-C. Being productive about 87% or about 30% of the time was typical of most TCR beta V segments in an earlier analysis. Likely technical artifact: a cluster of highly shared sequence variants. Further analysis was carried out later, and it showed several of the most significant clusters appearing linked to common viral pathogens.

PCR used 60 Vbeta primers and 13 Jbeta primers. Repertoires were generated with immunoSEQ multiplex PCR, while TCRdb's copy carries only in-frame clones and drops some. The table has 150,000 to 200,000 clones, more than 80% seen once; the top ten hold 4% to 6%. Trimming took off 1 base at V and 3 bases at J, with 7 bases between the two ends. The germline CDR1 and CDR2 sequences are SEHNR and FQNEAQ (reference sequence). The CDR3 consists of 13 residues. Comment on this clone: Its antigen is undetermined.

The rearrangement uses TRBV7-9 and TRBJ2-7; D is unclear. The sequenced material came from PBMCs. The TCR was taken from a man between 18 and 35 years old in good health and CMV-seronegative. The DNA for the CDR3 is TGTGCCAGCAGCTTAGGTGTTATCTACGAGCAGTACTTC. Its translation is CASSLGVIYEQYF. Supplemented by reference TRBV7-9 and TRBJ2-7, the full variable domain reads DTGVSQNPRHKITKRGQNVTFRCDPISEHNRLYWYRQTLGQGPEFLTYFQNEAQLEKSRLLSDRFSAERPKGSFSTLEIQRTEQGDSAMYLCASSLGVIYEQYFGPGTRLTVT.